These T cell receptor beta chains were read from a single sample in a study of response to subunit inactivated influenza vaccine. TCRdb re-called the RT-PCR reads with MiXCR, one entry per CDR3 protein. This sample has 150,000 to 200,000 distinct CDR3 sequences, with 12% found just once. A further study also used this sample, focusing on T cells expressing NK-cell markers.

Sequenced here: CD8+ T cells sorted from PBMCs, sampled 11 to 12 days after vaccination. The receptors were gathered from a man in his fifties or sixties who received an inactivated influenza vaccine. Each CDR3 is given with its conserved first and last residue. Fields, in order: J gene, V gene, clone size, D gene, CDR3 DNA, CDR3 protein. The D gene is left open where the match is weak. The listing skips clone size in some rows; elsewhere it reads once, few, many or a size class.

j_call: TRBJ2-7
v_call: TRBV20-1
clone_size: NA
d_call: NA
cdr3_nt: TGCAGTGCTAGGGCACGGACTTCGGACAACTACGAGCAGTACTTC
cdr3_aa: CSARARTSDNYEQYF

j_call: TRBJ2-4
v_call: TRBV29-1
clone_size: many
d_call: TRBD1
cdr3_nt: TGCAGCGTTGAAGATTGGGACAGGGTGTCCAAAAACATTCAGTACTTC
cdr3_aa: CSVEDWDRVSKNIQYF

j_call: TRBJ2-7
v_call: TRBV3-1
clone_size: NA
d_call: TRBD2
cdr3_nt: TGTGCCAGCAGCCAAGATATGGGGGTAGGACTGGGACTAACCTACGAGCAGTACTTC
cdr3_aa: CASSQDMGVGLGLTYEQYF

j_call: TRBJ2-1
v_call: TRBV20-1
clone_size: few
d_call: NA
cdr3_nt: TGCAGTGCTAGGGAACCCCGGACTGGCAACTCCTACAATGAGCAGTTCTTC
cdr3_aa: CSAREPRTGNSYNEQFF

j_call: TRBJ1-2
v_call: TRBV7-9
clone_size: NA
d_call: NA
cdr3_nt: TGTGCCAGCAGCTCAGGACAGAAAAAGGGGTCCGGCTACACCTTC
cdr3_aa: CASSSGQKKGSGYTF

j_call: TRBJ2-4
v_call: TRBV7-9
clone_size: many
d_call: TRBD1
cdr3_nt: TGTGCCAGCAGCCCGCGAGGACAGGGGTTTGTCAAAAACATTCAGTACTTC
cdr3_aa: CASSPRGQGFVKNIQYF

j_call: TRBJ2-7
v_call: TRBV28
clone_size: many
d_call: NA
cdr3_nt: TGTGCCAGCGGCAAAACAAGTTTCTACGAGCAGTACTTC
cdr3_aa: CASGKTSFYEQYF

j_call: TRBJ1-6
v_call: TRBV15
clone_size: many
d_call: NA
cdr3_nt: TGTGCCACCAGCAGAGATCAGGGAAACAATTCACCCCTCCACTTT
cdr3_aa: CATSRDQGNNSPLHF

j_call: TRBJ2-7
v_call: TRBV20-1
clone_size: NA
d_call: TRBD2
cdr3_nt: TGCTGTGCTAGAGGGCTAGCGGGCCTCGCCCCCTACGAGCAGTACTTC
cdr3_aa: CCARGLAGLAPYEQYF

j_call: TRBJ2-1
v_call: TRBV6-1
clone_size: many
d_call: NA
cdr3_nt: TGTGCCAGCAGCTGGGGCCTTTACAATGAGCAGTTCTTC
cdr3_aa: CASSWGLYNEQFF

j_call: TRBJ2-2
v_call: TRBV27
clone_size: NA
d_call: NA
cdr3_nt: TGTGCCAGCAGTTTATCGTGGGGAACGGGCACCGGGGAGCTGTTTTTT
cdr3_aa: CASSLSWGTGTGELFF

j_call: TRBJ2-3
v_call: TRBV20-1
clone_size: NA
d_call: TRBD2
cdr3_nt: TGCAGTGCTGGGGTGGCTAGCGGGGGGTTAGATACGCAGTATTTT
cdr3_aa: CSAGVASGGLDTQYF

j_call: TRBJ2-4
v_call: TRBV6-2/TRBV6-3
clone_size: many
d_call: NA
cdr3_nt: TGTGCCAGCAGTCCGGGGGTCGACATTCAGTACTTC
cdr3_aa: CASSPGVDIQYF

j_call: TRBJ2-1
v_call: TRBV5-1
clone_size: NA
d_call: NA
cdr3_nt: TGCGCCAGCAGCCCCGGTAGAGTAACCTACAATGAGCAGTTCTTC
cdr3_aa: CASSPGRVTYNEQFF

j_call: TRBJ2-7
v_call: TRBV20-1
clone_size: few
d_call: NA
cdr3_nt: TGCAGTGCCGGCGGGACAGAAAGCTCCTACGAGCAGTACTTC
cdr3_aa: CSAGGTESSYEQYF

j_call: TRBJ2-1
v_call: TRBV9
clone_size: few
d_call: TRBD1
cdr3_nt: TGTGCCAGCAGCAACCCGGGACAGGGGGCCTACAATGAGCAGTTCTTC
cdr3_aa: CASSNPGQGAYNEQFF

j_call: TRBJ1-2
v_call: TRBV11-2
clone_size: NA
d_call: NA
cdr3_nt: TGTGCCAGCAGCTTAGAGAACTATGGCTACACCTTC
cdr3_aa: CASSLENYGYTF